This T cell receptor beta chain was retrieved from a study of T-cell memory formation after mild COVID-19. Across the whole study: TCR clusters were mostly donor specific.

Trimming cost V 1 base and J 3 bases, with 13 bases left between them. CDR1 and CDR2 from the germline V gene are MGHRA and YSYEKL. The CDR3 has 16 residues. One entry per CDR3 protein, called by TCRdb with MiXCR from the 5' RACE reads. The sample yields about 470,000 distinct CDR3 sequences, about 23% seen once. Note on this clonotype: Its specificity is unknown.

General study results and limits: CD4+ bias marked clones expanding day 15 to 37, unlike balanced contracting clones. Memory sampled before infection contained some responding clones, suggesting cross-reactive memory joined.

The sample comprised PBMCs or a T cell subset sorted from them (not recorded which). The chain carries TRBV4-1 and TRBJ2-1, with D possibly being TRBD1 or TRBD2 (5 bases each). This clonotype was obtained from an adult woman who had mild COVID-19 (a few samples of this study predate the infection). Cell type and time point are not known. CDR3 in amino acids: CASSQGPGPDYNEQFF. The CDR3 DNA reads TGCGCCAGCAGCCAAGGGCCGGGACCGGACTACAATGAGCAGTTCTTC.